This T cell receptor beta chain was identified in a study of siplizumab effects on memory and regulatory T cells. Whole-study results and caveats: Only a minor fraction of alloreactive clones mapped to unstimulated subsets. A major contribution to the alloresponse seemed to be made by naive T cells, which seemed more diverse than memory cells. The study did not confirm that proliferating Tregs from siplizumab cultures were suppressive.

TCRdb keeps only in-frame clones here, not all; method: immunoSEQ multiplex PCR. The table lists 94,000 or so clones, roughly 96% of them singletons. The germline gives CDR1 MNHEY, CDR2 SVGAGI. V shed 0 bases and J shed 0 bases, with 6 bases lying between them. The CDR3 loop spans 16 amino acids. Turning to this clone: The antigen remains undetermined.

The receptor was isolated from a human donor in good health. The specimen was naive CD4+ T cells sorted from blood. The V and J genes are TRBV6-5 and TRBJ1-6; no definite D call. The CDR3 here is CASSYSISSYNSPLHF. CDR3 in DNA: TGTGCCAGCAGTTACTCGATCAGCTCCTATAATTCACCCCTCCACTTT.